This TCR beta chain originates from a study of molecular identifiers for immune sequencing clone quantification. Findings and caveats of the study: Clones carrying above 20 RNA copies accounted for over 98% of effector molecules, under 1% in naive cells.

In preparing bulk TCR libraries, previously described methods and listed TCR primers were used. One entry per CDR3 protein results from TCRdb running MiXCR on the PCR reads. The table has about 510,000 distinct CDR3 sequences, about 25% seen once. Points on this clonotype: Antigen: not known. A read error may be the cause here, since a much bigger clone is one base away.

The germline gives CDR1 KGHDR, CDR2 SFDVKD. After removal of 12 bases from V and 6 bases from J, the junction contained 6 bases not matched to a gene. The CDR3 is 12 residues long. The origin of this receptor is a human donor in good health. Some libraries in this study had Jurkat cell RNA spiked in. The J gene is TRBJ2-1, the V gene TRBV24-1; 8 positions match TRBD2. Sequencing used naive CD8+ T cells from blood, with Jurkat cell RNA spiked in. Subset meaning: FACS-sorted CD8+CD4-CCR7+CD45RA+ naive T cells. For the CDR3, the DNA is TGTGCCGTGGGCGGGGGGATCAATGAGCAGTTCTTC. As protein: CAVGGGINEQFF.